This TCR beta chain came from a study of vaccination effects on CD4 cells after COVID-19. Study overall: The post-vaccine samples were taken, at the median, 72 days after the second dose.

Trimming stripped 4 bases from V and 4 bases from J, with 20 bases between. The CDR3 is 16 amino acids. Germline-derived CDR1 and CDR2 are MGHRA and YSYEKL. As to this clone: As yet, its antigen is unknown.

Generated by immunoSEQ multiplex PCR, the TCRdb table keeps only in-frame clones and is missing some. The sample lists around 46,000 clones, nearly 75% occurring once. Peptide-pool stimulation followed by sequencing identified expanded antigen-specific CD4+ clonotypes in the ViraFEST assay. The authors isolated CD4+ T cells after less than eleven days of culture. Vaccination of participants consisted of two doses of either the BNT162b2 or mRNA-1273 vaccine. The receptor comes from a human donor who received a COVID-19 vaccine. The specimen comprised CD4+ T cells from PBMCs cultured with HCoV-OC43 spike peptides, sampled after COVID-19 vaccination. Specified subset: HCoV-OC43 spike overlapping peptide pool stimulation. The gene calls are TRBV4-1 and TRBJ2-7; a weak D match, TRBD2 (6 bases). The CDR3 region has the DNA TGCGCCAGCAGCCCCCTAGGCAAGGGAGGTACGTACGAGCAGTACTTC. This sequence encodes CASSPLGKGGTYEQYF.